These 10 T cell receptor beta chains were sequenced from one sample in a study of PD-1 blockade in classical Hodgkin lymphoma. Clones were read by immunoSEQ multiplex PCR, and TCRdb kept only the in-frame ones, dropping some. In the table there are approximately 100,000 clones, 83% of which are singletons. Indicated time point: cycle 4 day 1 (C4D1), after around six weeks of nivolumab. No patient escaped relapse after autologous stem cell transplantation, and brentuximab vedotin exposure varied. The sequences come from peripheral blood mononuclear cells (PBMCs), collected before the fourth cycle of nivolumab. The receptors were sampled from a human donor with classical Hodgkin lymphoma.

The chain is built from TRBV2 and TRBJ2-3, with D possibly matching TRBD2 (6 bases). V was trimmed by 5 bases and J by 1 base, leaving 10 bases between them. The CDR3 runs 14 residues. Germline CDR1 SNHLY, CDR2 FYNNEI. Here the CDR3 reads CASSSQRGTDTQYF. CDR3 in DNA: TGTGCCAGCAGTTCCCAGCGGGGCACAGATACGCAGTATTTT.

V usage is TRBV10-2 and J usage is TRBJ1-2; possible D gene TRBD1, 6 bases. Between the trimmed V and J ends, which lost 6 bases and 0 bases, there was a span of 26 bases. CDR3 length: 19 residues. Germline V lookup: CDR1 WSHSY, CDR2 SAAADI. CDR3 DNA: TGCGCCAGCAGGAAAGCTCTACAGGGATCATCCCACCCTAACTATGGCTACACCTTC. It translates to CASRKALQGSSHPNYGYTF.

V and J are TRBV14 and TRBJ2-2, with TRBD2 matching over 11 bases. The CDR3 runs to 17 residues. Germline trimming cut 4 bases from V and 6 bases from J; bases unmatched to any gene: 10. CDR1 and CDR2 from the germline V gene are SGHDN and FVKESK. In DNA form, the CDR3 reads TGTGCCAGCAGCCTTGGACTACTAGCGGGAGTCCCCGGGGAGCTGTTTTTT. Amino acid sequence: CASSLGLLAGVPGELFF.

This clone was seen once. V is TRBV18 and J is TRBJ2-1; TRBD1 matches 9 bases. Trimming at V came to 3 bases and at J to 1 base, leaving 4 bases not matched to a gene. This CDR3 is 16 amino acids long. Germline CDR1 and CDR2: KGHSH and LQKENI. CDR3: CASSPLDRGSYNEQFF. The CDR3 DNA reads TGTGCCAGCTCACCCCTCGACAGGGGGTCCTACAATGAGCAGTTCTTC.

CDR3 coding DNA: TGTGCCAGCAGCCCTAGACAGGCGAGGGGCTATGGCTACACCTTC. It yields the protein CASSPRQARGYGYTF. The chain recombines TRBV7-9 with TRBJ1-2, with D maybe TRBD1 (6 bases). Germline CDR1 reads SEHNR; CDR2 reads FQNEAQ (reference sequence). Trimming pared 5 bases from V and 4 bases from J, leaving 17 bases between. The CDR3 totals 15 residues. Full variable domain (remainder filled in from reference TRBV7-9 and TRBJ1-2): DTGVSQNPRHKITKRGQNVTFRCDPISEHNRLYWYRQTLGQGPEFLTYFQNEAQLEKSRLLSDRFSAERPKGSFSTLEIQRTEQGDSAMYLCASSPRQARGYGYTFGSGTRLTVV.

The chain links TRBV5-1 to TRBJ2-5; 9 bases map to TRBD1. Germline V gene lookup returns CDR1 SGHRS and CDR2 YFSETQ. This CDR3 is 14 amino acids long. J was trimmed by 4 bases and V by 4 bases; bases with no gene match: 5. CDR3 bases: TGCGCCAGCAGCCAACAGGGGGCCGGAGAGACCCAGTACTTC. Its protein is CASSQQGAGETQYF. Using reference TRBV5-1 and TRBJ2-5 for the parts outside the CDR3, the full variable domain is KAGVTQTPRYLIKTRGQQVTLSCSPISGHRSVSWYQQTPGQGLQFLFEYFSETQRNKGNFPGRFSGRQFSNSRSEMNVSTLELGDSALYLCASSQQGAGETQYFGPGTRLLVL.

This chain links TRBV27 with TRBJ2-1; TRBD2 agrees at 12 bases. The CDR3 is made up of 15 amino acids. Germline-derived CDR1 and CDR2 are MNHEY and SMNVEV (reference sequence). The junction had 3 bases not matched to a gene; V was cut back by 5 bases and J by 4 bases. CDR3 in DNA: TGTGCCAGCAGTCGGACTAGCGGGACGTACAATGAGCAGTTCTTC. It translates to CASSRTSGTYNEQFF.

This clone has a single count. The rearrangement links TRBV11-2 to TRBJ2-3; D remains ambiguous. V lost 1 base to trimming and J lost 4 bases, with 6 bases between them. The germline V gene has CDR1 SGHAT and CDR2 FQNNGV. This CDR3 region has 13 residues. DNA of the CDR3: TGTGCCAGCAGCTTAGGCCCCGCAGATACGCAGTATTTT. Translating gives CASSLGPADTQYF.

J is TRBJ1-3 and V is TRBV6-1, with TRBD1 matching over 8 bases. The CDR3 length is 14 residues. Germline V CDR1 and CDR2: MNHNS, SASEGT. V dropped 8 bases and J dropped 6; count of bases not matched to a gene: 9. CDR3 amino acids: CASDRGAPINTIYF. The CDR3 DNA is TGTGCCAGCGACAGGGGAGCCCCGATAAACACCATATATTTT.

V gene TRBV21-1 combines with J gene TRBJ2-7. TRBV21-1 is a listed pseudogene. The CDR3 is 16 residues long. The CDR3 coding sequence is TGTGCCAGCAGCCCGCAGGACCCCACCCCGCGCGGCGAGCAGTACTTC. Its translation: CASSPQDPTPRGEQYF.